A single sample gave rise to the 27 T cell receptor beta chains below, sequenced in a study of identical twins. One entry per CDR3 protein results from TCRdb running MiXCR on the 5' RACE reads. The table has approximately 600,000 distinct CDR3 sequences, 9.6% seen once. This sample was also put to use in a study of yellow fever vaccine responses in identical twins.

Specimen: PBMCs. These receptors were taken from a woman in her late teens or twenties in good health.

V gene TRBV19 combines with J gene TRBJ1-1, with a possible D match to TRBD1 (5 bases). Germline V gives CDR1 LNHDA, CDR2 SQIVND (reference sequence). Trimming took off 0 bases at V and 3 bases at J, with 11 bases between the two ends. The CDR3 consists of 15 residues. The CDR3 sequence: CASSIDEGTDTEAFF. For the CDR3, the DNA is TGTGCCAGTAGTATAGATGAGGGGACGGACACTGAAGCTTTCTTT. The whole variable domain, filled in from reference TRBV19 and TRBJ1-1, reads DGGITQSPKYLFRKEGQNVTLSCEQNLNHDAMYWYRQDPGQGLRLIYYSQIVNDFQKGDIAEGYSVSREKKESFPLTVTSAQKNPTAFYLCASSIDEGTDTEAFFGQGTRLTVV.

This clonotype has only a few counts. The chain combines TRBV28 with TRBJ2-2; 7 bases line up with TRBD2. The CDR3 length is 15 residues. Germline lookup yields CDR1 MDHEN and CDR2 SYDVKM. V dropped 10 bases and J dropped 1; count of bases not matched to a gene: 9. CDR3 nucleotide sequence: TGTGCCATCCTCGGGCTAGCGGAGAACACCGGGGAGCTGTTTTTT. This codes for CAILGLAENTGELFF.

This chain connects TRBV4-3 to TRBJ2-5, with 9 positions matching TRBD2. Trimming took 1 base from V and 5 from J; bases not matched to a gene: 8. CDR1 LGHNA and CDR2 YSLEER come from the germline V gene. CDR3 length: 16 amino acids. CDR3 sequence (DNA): TGCGCCAGCAGCCAAGGCTCGCGGGAGGGCCGGGAGACCCAGTACTTC. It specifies CASSQGSREGRETQYF.

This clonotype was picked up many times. CDR3 loop: CASSAGQGAGETQYF. CDR3 coding DNA: TGTGCCAGCAGCGCGGGACAGGGGGCAGGAGAGACCCAGTACTTC. The rearrangement links TRBV12-3 or TRBV12-4 to TRBJ2-5, with 12 bases fitting TRBD1. This CDR3 region has 15 residues. Trimming cost V 6 bases and J 4 bases; bases outside gene matches: 6.

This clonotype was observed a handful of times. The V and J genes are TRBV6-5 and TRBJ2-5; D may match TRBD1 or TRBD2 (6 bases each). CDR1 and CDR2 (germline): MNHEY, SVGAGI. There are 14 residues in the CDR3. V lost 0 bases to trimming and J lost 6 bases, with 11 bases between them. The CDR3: CASSYSIGGKTQYF. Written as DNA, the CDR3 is TGTGCCAGCAGTTACTCGATAGGGGGGAAGACCCAGTACTTC.

The DNA for the CDR3 is TGTGCCAGCAGCCGGCAGGCGGGGATTATAACAGATACGCAGTATTTT. Encoded protein: CASSRQAGIITDTQYF. The chain combines TRBV3-1 with TRBJ2-3; the D gene is possibly TRBD2 (6 bases). The germline V and J ends were trimmed by 4 bases and 3 bases, with 17 bases remaining between them. CDR1 LGHDT and CDR2 YNNKEL come from the germline V gene (reference sequence). This CDR3 is built from 16 residues.

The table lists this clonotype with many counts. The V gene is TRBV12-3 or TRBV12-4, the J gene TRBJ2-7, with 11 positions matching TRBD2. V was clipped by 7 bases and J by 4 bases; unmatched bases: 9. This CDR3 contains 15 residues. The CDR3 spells CASKKNSGRAYEQYF. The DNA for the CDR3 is TGTGCCAGCAAGAAAAATAGCGGGAGGGCTTACGAGCAGTACTTC.

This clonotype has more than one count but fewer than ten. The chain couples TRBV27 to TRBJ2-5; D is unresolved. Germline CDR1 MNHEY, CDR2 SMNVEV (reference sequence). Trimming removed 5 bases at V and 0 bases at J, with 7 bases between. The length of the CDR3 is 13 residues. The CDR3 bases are TGTGCCAGCAGTGGGCAGTACCAAGAGACCCAGTACTTC. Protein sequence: CASSGQYQETQYF.

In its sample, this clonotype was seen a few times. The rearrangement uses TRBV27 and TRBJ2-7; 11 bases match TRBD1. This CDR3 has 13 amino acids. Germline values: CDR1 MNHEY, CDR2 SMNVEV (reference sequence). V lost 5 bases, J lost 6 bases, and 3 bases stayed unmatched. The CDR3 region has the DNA TGTGCCAGCAGTAGGGGACAGGGGGGCGAGCAGTACTTC. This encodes CASSRGQGGEQYF.

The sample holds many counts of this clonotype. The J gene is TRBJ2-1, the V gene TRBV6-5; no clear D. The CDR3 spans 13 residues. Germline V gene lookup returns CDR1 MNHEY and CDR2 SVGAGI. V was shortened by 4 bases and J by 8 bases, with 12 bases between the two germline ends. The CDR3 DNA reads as TGTGCCAGCAGTTTGGACCGCGCTCATGAGCAGTTCTTC. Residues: CASSLDRAHEQFF.

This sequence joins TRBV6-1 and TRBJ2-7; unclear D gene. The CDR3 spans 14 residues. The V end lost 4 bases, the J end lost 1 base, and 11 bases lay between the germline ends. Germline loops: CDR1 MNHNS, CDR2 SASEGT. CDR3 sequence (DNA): TGTGCCAGCAGTGGTGAGACATATTCCTACGAGCAGTACTTC. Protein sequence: CASSGETYSYEQYF.

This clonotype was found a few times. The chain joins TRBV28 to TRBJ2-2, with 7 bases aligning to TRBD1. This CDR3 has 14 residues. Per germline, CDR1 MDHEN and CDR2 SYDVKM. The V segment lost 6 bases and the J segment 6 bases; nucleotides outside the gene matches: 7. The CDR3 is CASSEKRGPGELFF. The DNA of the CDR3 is TGTGCCAGCAGCGAGAAGAGGGGGCCCGGGGAGCTGTTTTTT.

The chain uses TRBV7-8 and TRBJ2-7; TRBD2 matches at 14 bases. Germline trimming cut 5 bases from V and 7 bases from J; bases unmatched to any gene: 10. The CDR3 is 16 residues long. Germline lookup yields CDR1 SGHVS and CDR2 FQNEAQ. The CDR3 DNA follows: TGTGCCAGCAGCCCCCCGGGACTAGCGGGAGAATTAGAGCAGTACTTC. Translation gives CASSPPGLAGELEQYF.

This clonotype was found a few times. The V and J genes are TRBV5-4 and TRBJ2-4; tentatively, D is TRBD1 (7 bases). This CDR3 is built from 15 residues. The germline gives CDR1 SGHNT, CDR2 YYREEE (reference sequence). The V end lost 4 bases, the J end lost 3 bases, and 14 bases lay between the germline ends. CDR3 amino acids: CASSPGRGDKNIQYF. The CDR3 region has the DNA TGTGCCAGCAGCCCCGGCAGGGGGGACAAAAACATTCAGTACTTC. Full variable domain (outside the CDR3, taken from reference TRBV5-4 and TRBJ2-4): ETGVTQSPTHLIKTRGQQVTLRCSSQSGHNTVSWYQQALGQGPQFIFQYYREEENGRGNFPPRFSGLQFPNYSSELNVNALELDDSALYLCASSPGRGDKNIQYFGAGTRLSVL.

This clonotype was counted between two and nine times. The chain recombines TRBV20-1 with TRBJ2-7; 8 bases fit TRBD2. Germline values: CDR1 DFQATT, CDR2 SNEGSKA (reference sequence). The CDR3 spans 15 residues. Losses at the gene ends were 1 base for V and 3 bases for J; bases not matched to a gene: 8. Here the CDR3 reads CSARGPLSGSYEQYF. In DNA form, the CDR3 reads TGCAGTGCTAGAGGTCCTTTGAGCGGGAGCTACGAGCAGTACTTC.

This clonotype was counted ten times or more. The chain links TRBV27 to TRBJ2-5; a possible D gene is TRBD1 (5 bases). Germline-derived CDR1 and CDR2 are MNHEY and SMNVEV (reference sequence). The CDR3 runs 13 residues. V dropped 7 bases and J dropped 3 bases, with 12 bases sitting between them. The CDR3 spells CASNNLGEETQYF. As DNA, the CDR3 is TGTGCCAGCAATAATCTAGGGGAAGAGACCCAGTACTTC.

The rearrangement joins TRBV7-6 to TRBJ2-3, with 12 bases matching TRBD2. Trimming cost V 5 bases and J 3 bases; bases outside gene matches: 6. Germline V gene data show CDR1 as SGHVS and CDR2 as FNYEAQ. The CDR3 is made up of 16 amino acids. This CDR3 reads CASSRTSGKRTDTQYF. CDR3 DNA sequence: TGTGCCAGCAGCCGGACTAGCGGGAAAAGGACAGATACGCAGTATTTT.

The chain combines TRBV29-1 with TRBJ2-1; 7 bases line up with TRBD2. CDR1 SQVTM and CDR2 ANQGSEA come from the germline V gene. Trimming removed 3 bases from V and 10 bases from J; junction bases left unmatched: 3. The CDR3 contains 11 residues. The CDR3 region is CSVDGSGEQFF. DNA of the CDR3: TGCAGCGTTGATGGTAGCGGGGAGCAGTTCTTC.

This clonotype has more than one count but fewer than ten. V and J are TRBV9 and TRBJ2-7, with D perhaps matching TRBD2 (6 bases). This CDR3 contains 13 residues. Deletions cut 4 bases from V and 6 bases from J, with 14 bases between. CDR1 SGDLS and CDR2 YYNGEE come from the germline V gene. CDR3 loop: CASSPRWGGEQYF. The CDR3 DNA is TGTGCCAGCAGCCCCCGATGGGGAGGCGAGCAGTACTTC.

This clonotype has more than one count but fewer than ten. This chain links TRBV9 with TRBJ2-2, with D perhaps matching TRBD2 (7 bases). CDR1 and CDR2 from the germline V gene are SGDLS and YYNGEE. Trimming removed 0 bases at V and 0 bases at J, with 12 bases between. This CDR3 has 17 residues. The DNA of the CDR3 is TGTGCCAGCAGCGTAGTTGGAGGGGGGGCGAACACCGGGGAGCTGTTTTTT. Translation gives CASSVVGGGANTGELFF.

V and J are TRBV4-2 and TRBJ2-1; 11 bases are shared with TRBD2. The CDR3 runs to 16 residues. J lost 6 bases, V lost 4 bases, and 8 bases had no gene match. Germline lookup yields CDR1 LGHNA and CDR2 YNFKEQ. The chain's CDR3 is CASSPITSGRINEQFF. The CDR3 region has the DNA TGTGCCAGCAGCCCCATCACTAGCGGGAGAATCAATGAGCAGTTCTTC.

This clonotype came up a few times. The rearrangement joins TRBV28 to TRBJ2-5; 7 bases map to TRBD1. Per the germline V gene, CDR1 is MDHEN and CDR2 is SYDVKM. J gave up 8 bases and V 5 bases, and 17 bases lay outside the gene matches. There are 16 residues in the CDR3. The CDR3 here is CASSASRDSVHETQYF. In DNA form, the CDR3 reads TGTGCCAGCAGTGCGTCCCGGGACAGCGTGCATGAAACCCAGTACTTC.

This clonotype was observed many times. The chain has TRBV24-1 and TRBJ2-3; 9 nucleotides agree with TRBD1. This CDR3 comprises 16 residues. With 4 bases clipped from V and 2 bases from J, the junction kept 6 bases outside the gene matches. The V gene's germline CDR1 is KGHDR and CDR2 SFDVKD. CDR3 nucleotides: TGTGCCACCAGTGACCCTGGACAGGGGCACACAGATACGCAGTATTTT. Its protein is CATSDPGQGHTDTQYF.

CDR3 DNA sequence: TGTGCCAGTAGTATGAGACAGCACAATCAGCCCCAGCATTTT. This encodes CASSMRQHNQPQHF. V gene TRBV19 combines with J gene TRBJ1-5, with a weak D call TRBD1 (5 bases). The CDR3 runs to 14 residues. V lost 3 bases, J lost 3 bases, and 9 bases lay in between. Germline-derived CDR1 and CDR2 are LNHDA and SQIVND (reference sequence).

The CDR3 region is CASSLPGTIYEQYF. Written as DNA, the CDR3 is TGTGCCAGCAGCTTACCTGGGACTATCTACGAGCAGTACTTC. The rearrangement joins TRBV7-2 to TRBJ2-7; 7 bases align to TRBD2. From germline, CDR1 is SGHTA and CDR2 FQGNSA. This CDR3 has 14 residues. V dropped 2 bases and J dropped 3; count of bases not matched to a gene: 4.

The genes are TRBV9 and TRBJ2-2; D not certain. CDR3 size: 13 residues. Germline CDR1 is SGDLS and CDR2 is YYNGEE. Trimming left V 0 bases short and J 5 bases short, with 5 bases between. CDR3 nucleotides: TGTGCCAGCAGCGTAGCAGTTACCGGGGAGCTGTTTTTT. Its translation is CASSVAVTGELFF.

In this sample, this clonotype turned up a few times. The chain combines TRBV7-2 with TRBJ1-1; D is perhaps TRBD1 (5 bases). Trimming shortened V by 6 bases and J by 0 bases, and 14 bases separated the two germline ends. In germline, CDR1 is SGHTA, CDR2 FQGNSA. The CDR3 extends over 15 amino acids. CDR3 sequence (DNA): TGTGCCAGCAGTCCCCTGGGACGGCTGAACACTGAAGCTTTCTTT. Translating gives CASSPLGRLNTEAFF. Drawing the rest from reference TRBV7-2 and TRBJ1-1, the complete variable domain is GAGVSQSPSNKVTEKGKDVELRCDPISGHTALYWYRQSLGQGLEFLIYFQGNSAPDKSGLPSDRFSAERTGGSVSTLTIQRTQQEDSAVYLCASSPLGRLNTEAFFGQGTRLTVV.